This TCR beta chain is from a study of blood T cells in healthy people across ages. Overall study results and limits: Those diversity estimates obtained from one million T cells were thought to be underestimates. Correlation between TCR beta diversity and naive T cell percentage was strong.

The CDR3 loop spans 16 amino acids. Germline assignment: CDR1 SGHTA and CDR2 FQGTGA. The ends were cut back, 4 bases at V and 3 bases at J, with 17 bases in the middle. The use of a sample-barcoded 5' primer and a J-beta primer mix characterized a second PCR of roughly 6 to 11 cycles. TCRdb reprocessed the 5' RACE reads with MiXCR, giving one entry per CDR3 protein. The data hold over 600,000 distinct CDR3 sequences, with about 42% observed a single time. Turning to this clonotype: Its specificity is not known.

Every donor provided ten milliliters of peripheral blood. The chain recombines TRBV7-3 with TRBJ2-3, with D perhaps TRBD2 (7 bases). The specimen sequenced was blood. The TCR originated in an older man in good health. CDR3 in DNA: TGTGCCAGCAGCTCCCTGGGGGCGGGAGTGACAGATACGCAGTATTTT. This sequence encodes CASSSLGAGVTDTQYF.